The 11 T cell receptor beta chains presented below share a single source sample, sequenced in a study of blood T cell repertoires in COVID-19 (TCRdb year 2020). Libraries were made using the immunoSEQ multiplex PCR assay. TCRdb provides this immuneACCESS table in a form limited to in-frame rearrangements. Some clones are lacking; in checked studies, under half of them reflect an unresolved V gene, and why the rest are absent is not known. The sample profile shows about 100,000 clones; roughly 88% of them were found once. The top ten clones comprise about 6.5% of the sample. Material: peripheral blood. The receptors stem from a woman in her sixties or seventies with acute or convalescent COVID-19.

This clone came up a few times. This chain joins TRBV4-1 and TRBJ2-1, with 12 bases lining up with TRBD2. Germline V gene sequence: CDR1 MGHRA, CDR2 YSYEKL. The junction had 8 bases not matched to a gene; V was cut back by 0 bases and J by 8 bases. The CDR3 has 17 amino acids. CDR3 residues: CASSQDVASGGGYEQFF. DNA for the CDR3: TGCGCCAGCAGCCAAGATGTCGCTAGCGGGGGGGGATATGAGCAGTTCTTC.

V is TRBV7-2 and J is TRBJ2-7, with TRBD2 identical over 12 bases. Germline V gives CDR1 SGHTA, CDR2 FQGNSA. This CDR3 comprises 15 residues. V trimming: 1 base; J trimming: 2 bases; junction bases outside the gene matches: 0. The CDR3 nucleotides read TGTGCCAGCAGCTTAGGACTAGCGGGAGCCTACGAGCAGTACGTC. This codes for CASSLGLAGAYEQYV.

This clone was seen only a few times. V and J are TRBV4-2 and TRBJ2-2; 14 positions agree with TRBD2. The trim removed 3 bases at V and 1 base at J, leaving 10 bases unmatched. The germline gives CDR1 LGHNA, CDR2 YNFKEQ. The CDR3 is 20 amino acids. The DNA for the CDR3 is TGTGCCAGCAGCCAGGGCGGGACTAGCGGGAGCTATGAGAACACCGGGGAGCTGTTTTTT. It encodes CASSQGGTSGSYENTGELFF.

The gene calls are TRBV11-1 and TRBJ1-1; D ambiguous. Germline V gene lookup returns CDR1 SGHAT and CDR2 FQDESV (reference sequence). Trimming left V 6 bases short and J 4 bases short, with 15 bases between. This CDR3 has 14 amino acids. CDR3 region: CASSPLMMSTEAFF. CDR3 bases: TGTGCCAGCAGTCCTCTAATGATGAGCACTGAAGCTTTCTTT.

This sequence joins TRBV27 and TRBJ2-7; 9 bases fit TRBD2. The V gene end was trimmed by 0 bases and the J gene end by 4 bases; junction bases not matched to a gene: 4. Germline V gives CDR1 MNHEY, CDR2 SMNVEV (reference sequence). The CDR3 has 15 amino acids. The DNA of the CDR3 is TGTGCCAGCAGTTTATCCGGGACTAGCAGTTACGAGCAGTACGTC. This encodes CASSLSGTSSYEQYV.

V and J are TRBV28 and TRBJ1-5, with D uncertain. The CDR3 runs to 12 residues. Trimming stripped 1 base from V and 9 bases from J, with 7 bases between. Looked up from germline, CDR1 is MDHEN and CDR2 is SYDVKM. The DNA of the CDR3 is TGTGCCAGCAGTTTATTATCTCCGCCCCAGCATTTT. It translates to CASSLLSPPQHF.

This chain links TRBV7-9 with TRBJ2-1, with a weak D call TRBD2 (7 bases). Trimming shortened V by 4 bases and J by 6 bases, and 22 bases separated the two germline ends. This CDR3 has 17 amino acids. Germline values: CDR1 SEHNR, CDR2 FQNEAQ (reference sequence). The CDR3 DNA is TGTGCCAGCAGCTCGACCGAGGGGGGGGACTCGGTCAATGAGCAGTTCTTC. Its protein product is CASSSTEGGDSVNEQFF.

This chain joins TRBV11-2 and TRBJ2-3; D not resolved. Per the germline V gene, CDR1 is SGHAT and CDR2 is FQNNGV. This CDR3 comprises 16 residues. Deletions cut 1 base from V and 0 bases from J, with 11 bases between. CDR3 sequence (DNA): TGTGCCAGCAGCTTAGGTCCTACCACTAGCACAGATACGCAGTATTTT. It is translated as CASSLGPTTSTDTQYF.

The rearrangement uses TRBV10-1 and TRBJ2-7, with 7 bases that match TRBD1. The CDR3 covers 14 residues. Germline V lookup: CDR1 WNHNN, CDR2 SYGVQD (reference sequence). After removal of 6 bases from V and 1 base from J, the junction contained 6 bases not matched to a gene. The CDR3, as DNA: TGCGCCAGCAGCGACGGACAGGCTTCCTACGAGCAGTACTTC. This encodes CASSDGQASYEQYF.

The chain uses TRBV5-1 and TRBJ2-1; tentatively, D is TRBD2 (5 bases). V lost 6 bases, J lost 5 bases, and 9 bases lay in between. The CDR3 totals 12 residues. The germline V gene has CDR1 SGHRS and CDR2 YFSETQ. CDR3 DNA: TGCGCCAGCAAGCGGAGTGACAATGAGCAGTTCTTC. This sequence encodes CASKRSDNEQFF.

The rearrangement uses TRBV5-1 and TRBJ2-2; possible D gene TRBD1, 6 bases. The CDR3 loop spans 16 amino acids. Germline loops: CDR1 SGHRS, CDR2 YFSETQ. V gave up 5 bases and J gave up 4 bases, with 18 bases separating them. The CDR3 here is CASRVGAALGTGELFF. The CDR3 DNA follows: TGCGCCAGCAGGGTGGGGGCCGCCCTTGGCACCGGGGAGCTGTTTTTT.